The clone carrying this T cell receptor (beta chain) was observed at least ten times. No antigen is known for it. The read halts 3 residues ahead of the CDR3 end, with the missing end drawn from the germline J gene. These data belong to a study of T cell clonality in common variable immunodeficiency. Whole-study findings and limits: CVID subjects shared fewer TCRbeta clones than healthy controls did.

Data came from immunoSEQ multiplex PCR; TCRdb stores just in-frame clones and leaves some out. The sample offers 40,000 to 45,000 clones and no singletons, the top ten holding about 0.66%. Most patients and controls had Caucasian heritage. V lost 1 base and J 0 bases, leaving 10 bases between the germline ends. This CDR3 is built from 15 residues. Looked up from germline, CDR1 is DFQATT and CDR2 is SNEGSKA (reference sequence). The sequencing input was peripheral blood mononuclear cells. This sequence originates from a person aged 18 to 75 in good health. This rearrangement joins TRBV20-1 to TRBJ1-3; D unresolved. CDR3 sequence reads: CSARVQEFSGNTIYF. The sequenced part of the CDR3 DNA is TGCAGTGCTAGAGTGCAGGAATTCTCTGGAAACACC.